The 29 T cell receptor beta chains reported below all come from one sample, sequenced in a study of Tregs in tolerant kidney transplant recipients. TCRdb's copy holds only in-frame clones and misses some; the assay was immunoSEQ multiplex PCR. This sample has over 85,000 clones; approximately 93% occur once, and the top ten carry 0.46%. The input for sequencing was CD4+ T cells from blood, taken before the transplant. The receptors shown here come from a human donor who received a combined kidney and bone marrow transplant.

The chain uses TRBV2 and TRBJ1-6; D is unclear. Trimming took off 0 bases at V and 9 bases at J, with 9 bases between the two ends. The V gene's germline CDR1 is SNHLY and CDR2 FYNNEI. The CDR3 totals 14 residues. For the CDR3, the DNA is TGTGCCAGCAGTGAAGCGCTCAAGAGTTCACCCCTCCACTTT. Translation: CASSEALKSSPLHF. The full variable domain, its missing parts supplied by reference TRBV2 and TRBJ1-6, is EPEVTQTPSHQVTQMGQEVILRCVPISNHLYFYWYRQILGQKVEFLVSFYNNEISEKSEIFDDQFSVERPDGSNFTLKIRSTKLEDSAMYFCASSEALKSSPLHFGNGTRLTVT.

This chain connects TRBV6-6 to TRBJ2-3; D remains ambiguous. Germline values: CDR1 MNHNY, CDR2 SVGAGI (reference sequence). The CDR3 has 15 residues. Trimming took 4 bases from V and 3 from J, leaving 14 bases between them. Here the CDR3 DNA reads TGTGCCAGCAGTTGGGCGCAGTCGTTTACAGATACGCAGTATTTT. The encoded protein is CASSWAQSFTDTQYF.

The CDR3 DNA reads as TGTGCCTGGAGTGGGGCGGGTTTGACAGATACGCAGTATTTT. Translating gives CAWSGAGLTDTQYF. The chain joins TRBV30 to TRBJ2-3, with TRBD2 as a possible D gene (5 bases). The germline gives CDR1 GTSNPN, CDR2 SVGIG (reference sequence). The V end was cut by 1 base, the J end by 3 bases, with 11 bases between. The CDR3 length is 14 residues.

The chain uses TRBV6-1 and TRBJ2-2; D may be TRBD1 (6 bases). The germline V and J ends were trimmed by 5 bases and 4 bases, with 11 bases remaining between them. The germline CDR1 and CDR2 sequences are MNHNS and SASEGT. This CDR3 spans 14 amino acids. This chain's CDR3 is CASSNRDGTGELFF. The CDR3 region has the DNA TGTGCCAGCAGTAACAGGGACGGCACCGGGGAGCTGTTTTTT.

The chain is built from TRBV5-6 and TRBJ1-1; possibly TRBD1 for D (5 bases). The ends were cut back, 1 base at V and 0 bases at J, with 10 bases in the middle. This CDR3 has 15 amino acids. Germline V gene data show CDR1 as SGHDT and CDR2 as YYEEEE. Here the CDR3 reads CASSLIAGMNTEAFF. In DNA, the CDR3 is TGTGCCAGCAGCTTGATCGCAGGGATGAACACTGAAGCTTTCTTT.

The chain has TRBV4-1 and TRBJ2-7, with 8 bases lining up with TRBD2. CDR3 length: 17 residues. The V segment lost 3 bases and the J segment 3 bases; nucleotides outside the gene matches: 13. Per the germline V gene, CDR1 is MGHRA and CDR2 is YSYEKL. The CDR3 DNA reads TGCGCCAGCAGCCAGGGGGGTGGTGCGGGGGGATTCTACGAGCAGTACTTC. It yields the protein CASSQGGGAGGFYEQYF.

For this clone: Other DNA sequences in the same sample also yield this CDR3. The chain recombines TRBV7-9 with TRBJ1-6; 8 nucleotides line up with TRBD1. V lost 10 bases to trimming and J lost 7 bases; unmatched junction nucleotides: 6. This CDR3 has 13 residues. The germline CDR1 and CDR2 sequences are SEHNR and FQNEAQ (reference sequence). CDR3 residues: CATPGQDNSPLHF. The CDR3 DNA sequence: TGTGCCACCCCGGGACAGGACAATTCACCCCTCCACTTT.

The chain has TRBV30 and TRBJ1-1; D unresolved. The CDR3 is made up of 12 amino acids. V was shortened by 5 bases and J by 8 bases, with 15 bases between the two germline ends. Germline loops: CDR1 GTSNPN, CDR2 SVGIG (reference sequence). The CDR3 region is CAWFTISTEAFF. CDR3 DNA: TGTGCCTGGTTCACAATATCAACAGAAGCTTTCTTT. The full variable domain, in which reference TRBV30 and TRBJ1-1 provide the parts outside the CDR3, is SQTIHQWPATLVQPVGSPLSLECTVEGTSNPNLYWYRQAAGRGLQLLFYSVGIGQISSEVPQNLSASRPQDRQFILSSKKLLLSDSGFYLCAWFTISTEAFFGQGTRLTVV.

The chain couples TRBV25-1 to TRBJ2-1; TRBD1 might be the D (6 bases). Germline CDR1 reads MGHDK; CDR2 reads SYGVNS. The CDR3 has 17 amino acids. V lost 1 base to trimming and J lost 0 bases, with 13 bases between them. In nucleotides, the CDR3 is TGTGCCAGCAGTGAATTCTCGGGACAAAGCTCCTACAATGAGCAGTTCTTC. Translation gives CASSEFSGQSSYNEQFF.

This clone was seen once. The chain recombines TRBV6-6 with TRBJ2-5; 13 bases align to TRBD2. This CDR3 is built from 16 residues. V shed 7 bases, J shed 3 bases, and the junction held 8 bases outside the gene matches. The germline gives CDR1 MNHNY, CDR2 SVGAGI (reference sequence). The CDR3 nucleotides are TGTGCCAGCACCTCCACTAGCGGGGGGGCTGAAGAGACCCAGTACTTC. It is translated as CASTSTSGGAEETQYF.

This sequence joins TRBV6-6 and TRBJ2-7; D is unresolved. There are 13 residues in the CDR3. V lost 2 bases to trimming and J lost 3 bases, with 8 bases between them. Germline V gives CDR1 MNHNY, CDR2 SVGAGI (reference sequence). The CDR3 coding sequence is TGTGCCAGCAGTTACCAGGCCGGCTACGAGCAGTACTTC. It yields the protein CASSYQAGYEQYF.

The V call is TRBV2, the J call TRBJ2-3; a possible D gene is TRBD2 (5 bases). Trimming took off 4 bases at V and 2 bases at J, with 13 bases between the two ends. Germline-derived CDR1 and CDR2 are SNHLY and FYNNEI. CDR3 length: 15 residues. The CDR3 nucleotides are TGTGCCAGCAGTGGGCGGGTCTCATTCACAGATACGCAGTATTTT. Its translation: CASSGRVSFTDTQYF.

This chain uses TRBV7-9 with TRBJ1-2, with no clear D. CDR1 is SEHNR and CDR2 is FQNEAQ in the germline V gene (reference sequence). Trimming took off 1 base at V and 4 bases at J, with 13 bases between the two ends. The CDR3 extends over 15 amino acids. The CDR3 nucleotides are TGTGCCAGCAGCTTAGGCGAGTATGGTTTCTATGGCTACACCTTC. Amino acid sequence: CASSLGEYGFYGYTF.

This clone appeared a single time. In DNA, the CDR3 is TGCGCCAGCAGCCAACAGGACAGGGTCTACGAGCAGTACTTC. Its protein is CASSQQDRVYEQYF. This rearrangement joins TRBV4-1 to TRBJ2-7, with 8 bases matching TRBD1. The CDR3 is 14 residues long. V lost 2 bases to trimming and J lost 3 bases; unmatched junction nucleotides: 3. Germline-derived CDR1 and CDR2 are MGHRA and YSYEKL.

The V and J genes are TRBV4-1 and TRBJ2-5; D is undetermined. Trimming pared 0 bases from V and 5 bases from J, leaving 13 bases between. CDR1 and CDR2 (germline): MGHRA, YSYEKL. CDR3 length: 15 amino acids. CDR3 nucleotide sequence: TGCGCCAGCAGCCAAGATCGATGGCGGTTGGAGACCCAGTACTTC. Amino acid sequence: CASSQDRWRLETQYF.

This chain joins TRBV5-1 and TRBJ1-2, with D unclear. There are 16 residues in the CDR3. Germline CDR1 and CDR2: SGHRS and YFSETQ. The ends were cut back, 1 base at V and 8 bases at J, with 21 bases in the middle. CDR3 sequence (DNA): TGCGCCAGCAGCTTGTCCGGCTTTACCGGGAATATGGGCTACACCTTC. This gives the protein CASSLSGFTGNMGYTF.

The V gene is TRBV11-1, the J gene TRBJ2-7; maybe TRBD2 (5 bases). V dropped 0 bases and J dropped 2 bases, with 11 bases sitting between them. The V gene's germline CDR1 is SGHAT and CDR2 FQDESV (reference sequence). The CDR3 length is 15 residues. CDR3 bases: TGTGCCAGCAGCTTAGCCCCACGGGGTACCTACGAGCAGTACTTC. Translation gives CASSLAPRGTYEQYF.

The J gene is TRBJ1-1, the V gene TRBV28; no clear D gene. This CDR3 region has 11 residues. Trimming removed 10 bases from V and 3 bases from J, with 9 bases in between. CDR1 is MDHEN and CDR2 is SYDVKM in the germline V gene. This chain's CDR3 is CATNSYTEAFF. The DNA of the CDR3 is TGTGCCACCAATAGCTACACTGAAGCTTTCTTT.

The CDR3: CASSLGTGRRTDTQYF. In DNA, the CDR3 is TGCGCCAGCAGCTTGGGAACAGGAAGACGCACAGATACGCAGTATTTT. The chain links TRBV5-1 to TRBJ2-3; maybe TRBD1 (5 bases). The V end lost 0 bases, the J end lost 1 base, and 12 bases lay between the germline ends. There are 16 residues in the CDR3. In germline, CDR1 is SGHRS, CDR2 YFSETQ.

The V and J genes are TRBV19 and TRBJ2-5; TRBD2 matches at 7 bases. Germline V lookup: CDR1 LNHDA, CDR2 SQIVND (reference sequence). Trimming at V came to 4 bases and at J to 5 bases, leaving 13 bases not matched to a gene. CDR3 size: 16 residues. The CDR3 reads CASSRSGGGPRETQYF. The DNA of the CDR3 is TGTGCCAGTAGTAGATCCGGGGGAGGGCCCCGGGAGACCCAGTACTTC.

This rearrangement joins TRBV7-2 to TRBJ2-7; 11 bases map to TRBD2. Germline CDR1 is SGHTA and CDR2 is FQGNSA. The CDR3 has 15 residues. The V segment lost 5 bases and the J segment 1 base; nucleotides outside the gene matches: 4. The CDR3, as DNA: TGTGCCAGCAGCGTACTAGCGGGGGATTCCTACGAGCAGTACTTC. Translation gives CASSVLAGDSYEQYF.

The DNA of the CDR3 is TGTGCCAGCTGCCCCGGGAAGGGCAACTATGGCTACACCTTC. It codes for CASCPGKGNYGYTF. The V gene is TRBV7-2, the J gene TRBJ1-2; D not certain. The CDR3 loop spans 14 amino acids. Trimming pared 8 bases from V and 2 bases from J, leaving 15 bases between. Per the germline V gene, CDR1 is SGHTA and CDR2 is FQGNSA.

This CDR3 reads CASSPSNQGTYEQYF. CDR3 in DNA: TGTGCCAGCTCACCGTCCAACCAGGGGACCTACGAGCAGTACTTC. The chain carries TRBV18 and TRBJ2-7, with a possible D match to TRBD1 (6 bases). The CDR3 is 15 amino acids. V dropped 3 bases and J dropped 2 bases, with 14 bases sitting between them. Germline lookup yields CDR1 KGHSH and CDR2 LQKENI.

The chain has TRBV5-1 and TRBJ1-1; D not resolved. V was clipped by 7 bases and J by 3 bases, with 13 bases between them. CDR1 and CDR2 (germline): SGHRS, YFSETQ. The CDR3 length is 13 residues. CDR3 in DNA: TGCGCCAGCTCGGCCGGGGTGGACACTGAAGCTTTCTTT. Its protein product is CASSAGVDTEAFF.

The chain carries TRBV19 and TRBJ1-2; a possible D gene is TRBD1 (6 bases). V shed 2 bases and J shed 0 bases, with 10 bases lying between them. Per germline, CDR1 LNHDA and CDR2 SQIVND (reference sequence). The CDR3 totals 15 residues. The CDR3 region has the DNA TGTGCCAGTAGTATACAGGGGACACCTAACTATGGCTACACCTTC. This sequence encodes CASSIQGTPNYGYTF.

This CDR3 is CASSRTRQDTEAFF. The CDR3, as DNA: TGTGCCAGCAGTCGGACCCGACAGGACACTGAAGCTTTCTTT. This rearrangement joins TRBV11-3 to TRBJ1-1; a weak D match, TRBD1 (6 bases). Germline CDR1 reads SGHNT; CDR2 reads YENEEA. Trimming took off 6 bases at V and 3 bases at J, with 14 bases between the two ends. The CDR3 has 14 residues. Full variable domain (rest looked up from reference TRBV11-3 and TRBJ1-1): EAGVVQSPRYKIIEKKQPVAFWCNPISGHNTLYWYLQNLGQGPELLIRYENEEAVDDSQLPKDRFSAERLKGVDSTLKIQPAELGDSAVYLCASSRTRQDTEAFFGQGTRLTVV.

This chain uses TRBV6-4 with TRBJ1-5; D is possibly TRBD1 (6 bases). The CDR3 contains 13 residues. Germline V gene sequence: CDR1 MRHNA, CDR2 SNTAGT. V lost 8 bases and J 7 bases, leaving 15 bases between the germline ends. The DNA of the CDR3 is TGTGCCAGCCCTACAGGGAGGGAACAGCCCCAGCATTTT. This translates into CASPTGREQPQHF.

The rearrangement joins TRBV28 to TRBJ2-5; D perhaps matches TRBD1 (7 bases). V shed 4 bases and J shed 5 bases, with 17 bases lying between them. CDR1 is MDHEN, CDR2 SYDVKM, per germline. This CDR3 is built from 15 residues. CDR3 protein: CASSSTDREVETQYF. The CDR3 DNA sequence: TGTGCCAGCAGTTCTACCGACAGGGAGGTGGAGACCCAGTACTTC. Full variable domain (rest looked up from reference TRBV28 and TRBJ2-5): DVKVTQSSRYLVKRTGEKVFLECVQDMDHENMFWYRQDPGLGLRLIYFSYDVKMKEKGDIPEGYSVSREKKERFSLILESASTNQTSMYLCASSSTDREVETQYFGPGTRLLVL.

The chain joins TRBV5-1 to TRBJ2-2; 7 bases map to TRBD1. The germline CDR1 and CDR2 sequences are SGHRS and YFSETQ. J was trimmed by 1 base and V by 4 bases; bases with no gene match: 4. CDR3 size: 15 residues. As DNA, the CDR3 is TGCGCCAGCAGCCCCGGGACAGAGAACACCGGGGAGCTGTTTTTT. It encodes CASSPGTENTGELFF.